The 30 T cell receptor beta chains given below trace back to one sample, sequenced in a study of blood T cells in healthy people across ages. Next came a second PCR, run for roughly 6 to 11 cycles, which used a sample-barcoded 5' primer along with a J-beta primer mix. TCRdb reprocessed the 5' RACE reads via MiXCR and lists one record per CDR3 protein. This table has about 800,000 distinct CDR3 sequences, 20% to 25% appearing once. These data also formed part of another study, on T cells of mothers and their children.

Sequences were obtained from blood. All receptors derive from a boy aged 5-17 years in good health.

In its sample, this clonotype was seen a few times. This chain connects TRBV7-2 to TRBJ1-3; no definite D call. The germline V gene encodes CDR1 SGHTA and CDR2 FQGNSA. This CDR3 contains 18 residues. V shed 7 bases and J shed 0 bases, with 22 bases lying between them. The CDR3 protein is CASIADDSVTYSGNTIYF. In nucleotides, the CDR3 is TGTGCCAGCATCGCTGACGATTCGGTGACCTACTCTGGAAACACCATATATTTT.

This clonotype was observed a handful of times. The V call is TRBV20-1, the J call TRBJ1-4, with D tentatively TRBD1 (6 bases). V lost 0 bases to trimming and J lost 9 bases, with 20 bases between them. This CDR3 is 16 amino acids long. Germline CDR1 DFQATT, CDR2 SNEGSKA (reference sequence). The CDR3 sequence: CSARDERGRGRQKLFF. The CDR3 DNA reads as TGCAGTGCTAGAGATGAGAGGGGCAGGGGAAGACAAAAACTGTTTTTT.

The table lists this clonotype with a few counts. This rearrangement joins TRBV29-1 to TRBJ2-7; 9 nucleotides line up with TRBD1. The CDR3 sequence is 16 residues long. J gave up 3 bases and V 2 bases, and 11 bases lay outside the gene matches. Germline CDR1 is SQVTM and CDR2 is ANQGSEA. This chain's CDR3 is CSVELRDRAIYYEQYF. The DNA for the CDR3 is TGCAGCGTTGAATTACGGGACAGGGCTATTTACTACGAGCAGTACTTC.

J is TRBJ2-7 and V is TRBV28, with a tentative D call TRBD1 (6 bases). This CDR3 is built from 17 residues. With 3 bases removed from V and 7 bases from J, the gap between germline ends came to 25 bases. In germline, CDR1 is MDHEN, CDR2 SYDVKM. CDR3 sequence (DNA): TGTGCCAGCAGTTTCGTAACCACGTTGGACAGTCCTAGGGAGCAGTACTTC. It yields the protein CASSFVTTLDSPREQYF. Filled out from reference TRBV28 and TRBJ2-7, the complete variable domain reads DVKVTQSSRYLVKRTGEKVFLECVQDMDHENMFWYRQDPGLGLRLIYFSYDVKMKEKGDIPEGYSVSREKKERFSLILESASTNQTSMYLCASSFVTTLDSPREQYFGPGTRLTVT.

This clonotype was observed a few times. The CDR3 DNA follows: TGCAGTGCGGATGGAGGGCCAGAGACCCAGTACTTC. This sequence encodes CSADGGPETQYF. The V gene is TRBV20-1, the J gene TRBJ2-5; possibly TRBD2 for D (6 bases). CDR1 and CDR2 (germline): DFQATT, SNEGSKA (reference sequence). The CDR3 sequence is 12 residues long. The germline V and J ends were trimmed by 6 bases and 4 bases, with 12 bases remaining between them.

This clonotype has more than one count but fewer than ten. The chain carries TRBV25-1 and TRBJ2-1; D may be TRBD1 (5 bases). CDR1 is MGHDK, CDR2 SYGVNS, per germline. This CDR3 region has 14 residues. The ends were cut back, 1 base at V and 9 bases at J, with 13 bases in the middle. CDR3 coding DNA: TGTGCCAGCAGTGAATCCAGTTGGGGCACTGAGCAGTTCTTC. Translation gives CASSESSWGTEQFF.

V is TRBV2 and J is TRBJ2-5; the D gene is possibly TRBD2 (7 bases). Germline V gene data show CDR1 as SNHLY and CDR2 as FYNNEI. This CDR3 has 12 amino acids. V lost 10 bases and J lost 6, with 15 bases in between. The CDR3 coding sequence is TGTGCCACCGCGAGGCGGGGGCAGACCCAGTACTTC. It yields the protein CATARRGQTQYF.

This clonotype turned up a few times. V is TRBV6-6 and J is TRBJ2-7, with a possible D match to TRBD1 (6 bases). V was clipped by 8 bases and J by 1 base, with 12 bases between them. The CDR3 has 13 residues. Looked up from germline, CDR1 is MNHNY and CDR2 is SVGAGI (reference sequence). The CDR3 DNA reads TGTGCCAGCGGCTCGACAGGTTCCTACGAGCAGTACTTC. As protein: CASGSTGSYEQYF.

The gene calls are TRBV19 and TRBJ1-3, with TRBD1 matching over 9 bases. The V and J ends lost 9 bases and 4 bases, in that order; junction bases with no gene match: 13. Per the germline V gene, CDR1 is LNHDA and CDR2 is SQIVND (reference sequence). This CDR3 is built from 16 residues. The CDR3 reads CASEQRTGATGNTIYF. CDR3 bases: TGTGCCAGCGAACAACGGACAGGGGCGACCGGAAACACCATATATTTT.

The rearrangement links TRBV6-5 to TRBJ2-1, with D possibly TRBD1 on 6 matching bases. V was pared by 2 bases and J by 4 bases, with 12 bases between. The CDR3 length is 15 residues. Germline V CDR1 and CDR2: MNHEY, SVGAGI. CDR3 sequence: CASSYRQGPYNEQFF. The CDR3 coding sequence is TGTGCCAGCAGTTACCGGCAGGGGCCATACAATGAGCAGTTCTTC.

CDR3: CSVGETGRDTQYF. The CDR3 region has the DNA TGCAGCGTTGGCGAGACAGGGCGAGATACGCAGTATTTT. The chain recombines TRBV29-1 with TRBJ2-3, with 7 bases that match TRBD1. J lost 5 bases, V lost 4 bases, and 6 bases had no gene match. The CDR3 totals 13 residues. Germline V gene lookup returns CDR1 SQVTM and CDR2 ANQGSEA.

This clonotype was found a few times. This chain links TRBV24-1 with TRBJ2-3; D ambiguous. The CDR3 is made up of 14 amino acids. The germline CDR1 and CDR2 sequences are KGHDR and SFDVKD. Trimming left V 0 bases short and J 2 bases short, with 5 bases between. CDR3 loop: CATSDLVNTDTQYF. The CDR3 DNA sequence: TGTGCCACCAGTGATTTGGTCAACACAGATACGCAGTATTTT.

V is TRBV6-2 or TRBV6-3 and J is TRBJ2-1; D ambiguous. The germline V gene encodes CDR1 MNHEY and CDR2 SVGEGT. The CDR3 is 17 residues long. Trimming stripped 0 bases from V and 2 bases from J, with 14 bases between. As DNA, the CDR3 is TGTGCCAGCAGTTACTCCACCGGGTCTGCCGCCTACAATGAGCAGTTCTTC. Translated: CASSYSTGSAAYNEQFF.

This clonotype has ten or more counts. The CDR3 reads CASSLTSGGHNEQFF. Here the CDR3 DNA reads TGTGCCAGCAGTTTGACTAGCGGGGGCCACAATGAGCAGTTCTTC. V usage is TRBV28 and J usage is TRBJ2-1; 12 positions match TRBD2. The CDR3 extends over 15 amino acids. Germline-derived CDR1 and CDR2 are MDHEN and SYDVKM. Trimming removed 3 bases from V and 5 bases from J; junction bases left unmatched: 2.

The chain has TRBV20-1 and TRBJ2-5, with TRBD2 matching 10 bases. This CDR3 is built from 13 residues. After removal of 3 bases from V and 5 bases from J, the junction contained 3 bases not matched to a gene. Germline loops: CDR1 DFQATT, CDR2 SNEGSKA (reference sequence). The CDR3 loop reads CSARASGSETQYF. For the CDR3, the DNA is TGCAGTGCTAGGGCTAGCGGGAGTGAGACCCAGTACTTC.

This clonotype was found a few times. This chain uses TRBV19 with TRBJ2-5; 10 bases agree with TRBD1. The DNA end lines up better with TRBJ2-7; the J call may be wrong. The CDR3 totals 16 residues. In germline, CDR1 is LNHDA, CDR2 SQIVND (reference sequence). In DNA form, the CDR3 reads TGTGCCAGTAGTACATCAAGACAGGGGGCCGGGTACGAGCAGTACTTC. Translation: CASSTSRQGAGYEQYF.

The chain couples TRBV29-1 to TRBJ1-1; D is perhaps TRBD1 (6 bases). The CDR3 spans 15 residues. Germline V gene data show CDR1 as SQVTM and CDR2 as ANQGSEA. Between the trimmed V and J ends, which lost 0 bases and 0 bases, there was a span of 11 bases. The CDR3 DNA sequence: TGCAGCGTTGAAGATAGGACAGCTATGAACACTGAAGCTTTCTTT. This translates into CSVEDRTAMNTEAFF.

The chain links TRBV7-2 to TRBJ2-5; 11 bases fit TRBD2. V shed 0 bases, J shed 5 bases, and the junction held 11 bases outside the gene matches. The CDR3 contains 18 residues. The germline CDR1 and CDR2 sequences are SGHTA and FQGNSA. This CDR3 is CASSLAPGTSGRRETQYF. Written as DNA, the CDR3 is TGTGCCAGCAGCTTAGCGCCTGGTACTAGCGGGAGACGGGAGACCCAGTACTTC.

The CDR3 is CAWKWDSYNEQFF. DNA of the CDR3: TGTGCCTGGAAATGGGACAGTTACAATGAGCAGTTCTTC. V is TRBV30 and J is TRBJ2-1; 7 bases are a match to TRBD1. In germline, CDR1 is GTSNPN, CDR2 SVGIG (reference sequence). The V gene end was trimmed by 4 bases and the J gene end by 4 bases; junction bases not matched to a gene: 4. This CDR3 spans 13 amino acids.

This clonotype has only a few counts. The CDR3 coding sequence is TGTGCCACCAATCTACTAGGCGGGACAGCCTACAATGAGCAGTTCTTC. This encodes CATNLLGGTAYNEQFF. This sequence joins TRBV24-1 and TRBJ2-1, with D perhaps matching TRBD1 (7 bases). The germline V and J ends were trimmed by 8 bases and 2 bases, with 18 bases remaining between them. CDR1 KGHDR and CDR2 SFDVKD come from the germline V gene. The CDR3 spans 16 residues.

This clonotype was counted only a few times. The J gene is TRBJ2-4, the V gene TRBV12-3 or TRBV12-4; D possibly corresponds to TRBD2 (5 bases). The CDR3 sequence is 15 residues long. Trimming removed 6 bases from V and 2 bases from J, with 14 bases in between. CDR3 DNA sequence: TGTGCCAGCAGAACTTCTAGCATGCCCAAAAACATTCAGTACTTC. This gives the protein CASRTSSMPKNIQYF.

The chain combines TRBV25-1 with TRBJ2-1, with D maybe TRBD2 (6 bases). V lost 4 bases and J lost 2, with 12 bases in between. The CDR3 consists of 15 residues. Per the germline V gene, CDR1 is MGHDK and CDR2 is SYGVNS. The CDR3 DNA reads as TGTGCCAGCAGTGCCCCCGGCGGGACCTACAATGAGCAGTTCTTC. Its protein product is CASSAPGGTYNEQFF.

This chain uses TRBV29-1 with TRBJ2-1, with TRBD1 identical over 7 bases. Germline V gives CDR1 SQVTM, CDR2 ANQGSEA. The CDR3 consists of 13 residues. The V gene end was trimmed by 6 bases and the J gene end by 7 bases; junction bases not matched to a gene: 9. CDR3: CSVGTGVGNEQFF. The CDR3 coding sequence is TGCAGCGTCGGCACAGGGGTTGGGAATGAGCAGTTCTTC.

This clonotype was seen only a few times. This sequence joins TRBV29-1 and TRBJ1-4; D remains ambiguous. The CDR3 has 11 residues. The ends were cut back, 6 bases at V and 6 bases at J, with 8 bases in the middle. Germline V gene data show CDR1 as SQVTM and CDR2 as ANQGSEA. CDR3 DNA: TGCAGCGTCGCCACCGATGAAAAACTGTTTTTT. Translating gives CSVATDEKLFF.

V gene TRBV12-3 or TRBV12-4 combines with J gene TRBJ2-3, with a tentative D call TRBD1 (6 bases). The CDR3 consists of 18 residues. V lost 3 bases and J lost 9, with 28 bases in between. The CDR3 reads CASSFGPGKMGLGTTQYF. The DNA for the CDR3 is TGTGCCAGCAGTTTCGGACCGGGAAAGATGGGATTAGGGACAACGCAGTATTTT.

V gene TRBV12-3 or TRBV12-4 combines with J gene TRBJ2-7, with D possibly being TRBD2 (6 bases). The CDR3 is 14 residues long. Trimming left V 6 bases short and J 7 bases short, with 19 bases between. The CDR3 loop is CASSPGLRHGEQYF. The CDR3 nucleotides read TGTGCCAGCAGCCCGGGACTGCGGCACGGGGAGCAGTACTTC.

This clonotype was detected a few times. The chain employs TRBV2 and TRBJ2-2; a weak D match, TRBD1 (6 bases). CDR3 length: 14 residues. Germline CDR1 reads SNHLY; CDR2 reads FYNNEI. The germline V and J ends were trimmed by 9 bases and 4 bases, with 15 bases remaining between them. The CDR3 nucleotides read TGTGCCAGTATCGGACAGCCCGGCACCGGGGAGCTGTTTTTT. This codes for CASIGQPGTGELFF.

The sample holds many counts of this clonotype. The V and J genes are TRBV18 and TRBJ2-5; D could derive from TRBD1 or TRBD2 (5 bases each). Trimming shortened V by 2 bases and J by 4 bases, and 14 bases separated the two germline ends. Germline CDR1 KGHSH, CDR2 LQKENI. The CDR3 spans 15 residues. The CDR3 here is CASSPFRDQLETQYF. The DNA of the CDR3 is TGTGCCAGCTCACCATTCAGGGACCAGTTAGAGACCCAGTACTTC.

This clonotype has a handful of counts. The rearrangement joins TRBV27 to TRBJ2-5, with D hard to call. TRBJ2-1 explains the end of the DNA better; the J call may be wrong. This CDR3 is built from 16 residues. Germline V gene sequence: CDR1 MNHEY, CDR2 SMNVEV (reference sequence). CDR3 region: CASSLIARSALNEQFF. CDR3 in DNA: TGTGCCAGCAGTTTAATCGCTAGATCTGCCCTAAATGAGCAGTTCTTC.

The V call is TRBV20-1, the J call TRBJ1-2; possibly TRBD1 for D (5 bases). Trimming took off 6 bases at V and 5 bases at J, with 22 bases between the two ends. CDR1 and CDR2 from the germline V gene are DFQATT and SNEGSKA (reference sequence). The CDR3 length is 15 residues. CDR3 in amino acids: CSAPETRGVGYGYTF. In nucleotides, the CDR3 is TGCAGTGCCCCGGAGACGCGGGGCGTTGGGTATGGCTACACCTTC.